The 8 T cell receptor beta chains presented below share a single source sample, sequenced in a study of shared clonotypes between healthy human individuals. The data were produced by immunoSEQ multiplex PCR, yet TCRdb's version contains in-frame clones alone and is incomplete. The sample lists 450,000 to 700,000 clones, over 95% seen once, with 0.11% in the top ten. Naive-designated CD8 cells lacked CD45RO, were positively enriched for CCR7, and omitted terminally differentiated effector memory CD45RA+ cells. The specimen sequenced was naive CD8+ T cells sorted from blood. These receptors were obtained from a woman aged 25 to 39 in good health.

The chain uses TRBV19 and TRBJ2-7; D is unclear. The V gene lost 5 bases and the J gene lost 0 bases, with 11 bases spanning the gap. Germline-derived CDR1 and CDR2 are LNHDA and SQIVND (reference sequence). This CDR3 is built from 14 residues. The chain's CDR3 is CASSAFTGSYEQYF. DNA for the CDR3: TGTGCCAGTAGTGCGTTCACGGGCTCCTACGAGCAGTACTTC.

A remark on this clone: Other DNA sequences in the same sample also yield this CDR3. V and J are TRBV19 and TRBJ2-7; D gene unclear. The CDR3 spans 13 residues. Germline CDR1 is LNHDA and CDR2 is SQIVND (reference sequence). Deletions cut 5 bases from V and 2 bases from J, with 10 bases between. The CDR3: CASSSGPTYEQYF. The CDR3 nucleotides read TGTGCCAGTAGTTCAGGCCCTACCTACGAGCAGTACTTC.

This chain uses TRBV28 with TRBJ2-5; tentative D call: TRBD2 (5 bases). The V end was cut by 6 bases, the J end by 0 bases, with 14 bases between. The CDR3 is made up of 15 amino acids. Germline lookup yields CDR1 MDHEN and CDR2 SYDVKM. CDR3 region: CASRSIRGYQETQYF. CDR3 DNA: TGTGCCAGCAGAAGTATTAGAGGGTACCAAGAGACCCAGTACTTC.

This clone was counted a single time. The rearrangement links TRBV27 to TRBJ1-2, with TRBD1 matching 8 bases. The CDR3 runs 15 residues. Germline V gives CDR1 MNHEY, CDR2 SMNVEV (reference sequence). The V gene end was trimmed by 3 bases and the J gene end by 3 bases; junction bases not matched to a gene: 6. The CDR3 nucleotides read TGTGCCAGCAGTTTCCGCGAACAGGGGGACTATGGCTACACCTTC. Translating gives CASSFREQGDYGYTF.

The chain couples TRBV2 to TRBJ2-1; 14 nucleotides match TRBD2. This CDR3 is 18 amino acids long. Germline V gene data show CDR1 as SNHLY and CDR2 as FYNNEI. The J segment lost 2 bases and the V segment lost 6 bases, leaving 9 bases of the junction unmatched. CDR3: CASRKGLAGALPYNEQFF. DNA of the CDR3: TGTGCCAGCAGGAAGGGACTAGCGGGAGCACTTCCCTACAATGAGCAGTTCTTC.

V is TRBV6-5 and J is TRBJ2-7; 8 bases fit TRBD1. The CDR3 has 15 amino acids. J was trimmed by 2 bases and V by 1 base; bases with no gene match: 4. Germline V gives CDR1 MNHEY, CDR2 SVGAGI. CDR3 nucleotide sequence: TGTGCCAGCAGTTACTTCCAGGGGGCCACCTACGAGCAGTACTTC. The encoded protein is CASSYFQGATYEQYF.

The V call is TRBV9, the J call TRBJ2-3; D unresolved. Looked up from germline, CDR1 is SGDLS and CDR2 is YYNGEE. The V and J ends lost 0 bases and 3 bases respectively, with 11 bases between them. The CDR3 contains 15 residues. The CDR3 loop reads CASSVDRVRTDTQYF. The CDR3 DNA is TGTGCCAGCAGCGTAGATAGGGTAAGGACAGATACGCAGTATTTT. The whole variable domain, remainder taken from reference TRBV9 and TRBJ2-3, is DSGVTQTPKHLITATGQRVTLRCSPRSGDLSVYWYQQSLDQGLQFLIQYYNGEERAKGNILERFSAQQFPDLHSELNLSSLELGDSALYFCASSVDRVRTDTQYFGPGTRLTVL.

A single count supports this clone. J is TRBJ1-5 and V is TRBV2; 10 bases match TRBD1. The ends lost 8 bases at V and 0 bases at J; junction bases unmatched: 4. This CDR3 has 15 amino acids. In germline, CDR1 is SNHLY, CDR2 FYNNEI. The CDR3 sequence: CASGRDRGSNQPQHF. CDR3 DNA sequence: TGTGCCAGCGGAAGGGACAGGGGTAGCAATCAGCCCCAGCATTTT.